What follows describes a single T cell receptor (beta chain). Its matching antigen is unknown. The data stem from a study of cytomegalovirus exposure and HLA in healthy donors. Study observations and caveats: A later analysis associated some 16,000 TCR beta sequences with HLA alleles at a 0.05 false discovery rate. A prior analysis recorded that most TCR beta V segments were productive about 87% or about 30% of the time. Donor immune exposure was known only as CMV serostatus.

The germline V and J ends were trimmed by 4 bases and 6 bases, with 13 bases remaining between them. The CDR3 loop spans 14 amino acids. Germline values: CDR1 SGHDT, CDR2 YYEEEE. This PCR relied on a set of 60 Vbeta primers and 13 Jbeta primers. Method: immunoSEQ multiplex PCR; TCRdb's copy keeps in-frame clones and lacks some. This table holds some 150,000 clones, 75% to 85% found once. The sequence came from a woman aged 45 to 65 in good health and CMV-seronegative. Sequenced material: PBMCs. The rearrangement joins TRBV5-6 to TRBJ2-2, with D tentatively TRBD1 (5 bases). CDR3 nucleotides: TGTGCCAGCAGCGGCCGTACAGGTGCCGGGGAGCTGTTTTTT. This codes for CASSGRTGAGELFF.